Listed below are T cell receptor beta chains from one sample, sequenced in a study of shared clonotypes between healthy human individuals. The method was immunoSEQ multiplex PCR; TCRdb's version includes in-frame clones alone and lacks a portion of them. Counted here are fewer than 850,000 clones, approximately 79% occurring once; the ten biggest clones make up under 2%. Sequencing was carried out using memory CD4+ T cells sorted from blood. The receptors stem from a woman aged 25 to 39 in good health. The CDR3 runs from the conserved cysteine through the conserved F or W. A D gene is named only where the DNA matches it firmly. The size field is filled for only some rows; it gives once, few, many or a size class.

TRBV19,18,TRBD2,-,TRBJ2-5,TGTGCCAGTAGTATCGGGACTAGCGGGAGAATTTCGGTGGGGACCCAGTACTTC,CASSIGTSGRISVGTQYF
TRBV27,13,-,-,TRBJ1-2,TGTGCCAGCAGTTCTTACGACAGTCTTGGCTACACCTTC,CASSSYDSLGYTF
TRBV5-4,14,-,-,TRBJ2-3,TGTGCCAGCAGCTTGAAACTCGACACAGATACGCAGTATTTT,CASSLKLDTDTQYF
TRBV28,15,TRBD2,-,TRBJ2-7,TGTGCCAGCACCACTCGGGGACTAGCTCGAAACGAGCAGTACTTC,CASTTRGLARNEQYF
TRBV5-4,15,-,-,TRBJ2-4,TGTGCCAGCAGCTTGGCAGGGAGAGCCAAAAACATTCAGTACTTC,CASSLAGRAKNIQYF
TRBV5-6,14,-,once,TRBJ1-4,TGTGCCAGCAGCTTCGGAGGGTTTAATGAAAAACTGTTTTTT,CASSFGGFNEKLFF
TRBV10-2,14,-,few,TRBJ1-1,TGCGCCAGCAGTGAACCAGGCATGAACACTGAAGCTTTCTTT,CASSEPGMNTEAFF
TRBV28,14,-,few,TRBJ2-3,TGTGCCAGCACGGGTCTGACGAGCACAGATACGCAGTATTTT,CASTGLTSTDTQYF
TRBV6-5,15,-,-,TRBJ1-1,TGTGCCAGCAGTTACGTCGGGGGGGTAAGCACTGAAGCTTTCTTT,CASSYVGGVSTEAFF
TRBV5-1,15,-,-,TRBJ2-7,TGCGCCAGCAGCTTGGGGCCGGACAGTTTCTACGAGCAGTACTTC,CASSLGPDSFYEQYF
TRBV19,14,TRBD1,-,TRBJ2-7,TGTGCCAGTAGTCCTTGGACAGGCCGCTACGAGCAGTACTTC,CASSPWTGRYEQYF
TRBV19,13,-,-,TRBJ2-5,TGTGCCAGTAGCCCCCGGCCCTCTGGGACCCAGTACTTC,CASSPRPSGTQYF
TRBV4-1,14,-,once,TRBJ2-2,TGCGCCAGCAGCCAAGAAATCGAGACTGTGGAGCTGTTTTTT,CASSQEIETVELFF
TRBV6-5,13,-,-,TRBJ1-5,TGTGCCAGCAGTCGGGATTTCCGCCAGCCCCAGCATTTT,CASSRDFRQPQHF
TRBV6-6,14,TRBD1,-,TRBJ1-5,TGTGCCAGGGTCACGGGACAGGGAAAACAGCCCCAGCATTTT,CARVTGQGKQPQHF
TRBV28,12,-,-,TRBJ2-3,TGTGCCAGCAGTTTGACGCAAGATACGCAGTATTTT,CASSLTQDTQYF
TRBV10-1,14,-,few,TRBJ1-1,TGCGCCACCAAGCCGGGACCTAGGAACACTGAAGCTTTCTTT,CATKPGPRNTEAFF
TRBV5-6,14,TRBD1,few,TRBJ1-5,TGTGCCAGCAGCGGTAACAGGGGTCGGCAGCCCCAGCATTTT,CASSGNRGRQPQHF
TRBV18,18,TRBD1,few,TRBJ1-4,TGTGCCAGCTCAACAAGCGGGACAGGGGGCGCGGCTAATGAAAAACTGTTTTTT,CASSTSGTGGAANEKLFF
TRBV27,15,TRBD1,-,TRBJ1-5,TGTGCCAGCAGTCCACAGGGGTGGAGCAATCAGCCCCAGCATTTT,CASSPQGWSNQPQHF
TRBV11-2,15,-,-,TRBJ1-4,TGTGCCAGCAGCCACCGAGGGGGAGCTAATGAAAAACTGTTTTTT,CASSHRGGANEKLFF
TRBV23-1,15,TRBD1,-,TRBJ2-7,TGCGCCAGCAGTCTGATCGGGACAGGGAACTACGAGCAGTACTTC,CASSLIGTGNYEQYF
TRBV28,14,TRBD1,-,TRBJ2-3,TGTGCCAGCAGTTCGAGGACAGGGACAGATACGCAGTATTTT,CASSSRTGTDTQYF
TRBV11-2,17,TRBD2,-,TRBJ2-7,TGTGCCAGCAGCTTTCGGCTAACGGCCAGCGGGAGGAGCGAGCAGTACTTC,CASSFRLTASGRSEQYF
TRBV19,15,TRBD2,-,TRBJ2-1,TGTGCCAGTAGTACTAGCGGGAGCTCCTACAATGAGCAGTTCTTC,CASSTSGSSYNEQFF
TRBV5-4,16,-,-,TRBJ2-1,TGTGCCAGCAGCCCCCCCCGGCAGGGGTCCTACAATGAGCAGTTCTTC,CASSPPRQGSYNEQFF
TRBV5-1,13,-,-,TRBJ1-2,TGCGCCAGCAGCTTCGGGGATAACTATGGCTACACCTTC,CASSFGDNYGYTF
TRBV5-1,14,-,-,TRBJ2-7,TGCGCCAGCAGCTTCCAGGGGGGCTCCTACGAGCAGTACTTC,CASSFQGGSYEQYF
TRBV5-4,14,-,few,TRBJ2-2,TGTGCCAGCAGCCTTCCACAGGGCTCCGGGGAGCTGTTTTTT,CASSLPQGSGELFF
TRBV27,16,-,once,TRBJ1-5,TGTGCCAGCAGAATGGGGGGGCCCTCCGGCAATCAGCCCCAGCATTTT,CASRMGGPSGNQPQHF
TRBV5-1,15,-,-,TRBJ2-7,TGCGCCAGCAGCGGCGGGGACAGCAGGCCTCACGAGCAGTACTTC,CASSGGDSRPHEQYF
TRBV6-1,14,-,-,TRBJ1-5,TGTGCCAGCAGTGTACAACAGGGTTATCAGCCCCAGCATTTT,CASSVQQGYQPQHF
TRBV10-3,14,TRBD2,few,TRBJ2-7,TGTGCCATCAGTGCCGGCGGGAGGTCGGGGGAGCAGTACTTC,CAISAGGRSGEQYF
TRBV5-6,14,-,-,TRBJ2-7,TGTGCCAGCAGCTTGGGTCGGAGATCCTACGAGCAGTACTTC,CASSLGRRSYEQYF